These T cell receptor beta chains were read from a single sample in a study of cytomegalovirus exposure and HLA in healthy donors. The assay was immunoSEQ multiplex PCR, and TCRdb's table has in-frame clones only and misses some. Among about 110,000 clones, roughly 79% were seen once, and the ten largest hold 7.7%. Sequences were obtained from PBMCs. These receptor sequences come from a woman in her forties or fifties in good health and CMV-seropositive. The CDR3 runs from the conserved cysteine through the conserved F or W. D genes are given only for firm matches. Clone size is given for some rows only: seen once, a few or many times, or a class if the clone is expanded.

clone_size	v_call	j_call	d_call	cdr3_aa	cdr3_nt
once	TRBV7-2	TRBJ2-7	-	CASSLSPGDEQYF	TGTGCCAGCAGCTTGTCCCCCGGGGACGAGCAGTACTTC
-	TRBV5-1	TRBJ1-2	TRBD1	CASSQTGGNYGYTF	TGCGCCAGCAGCCAAACAGGGGGCAACTATGGCTACACCTTC
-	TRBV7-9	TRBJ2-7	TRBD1	CASSSMDRAISEQYF	TGTGCCAGCAGCTCAATGGACAGGGCAATTAGCGAGCAGTACTTC
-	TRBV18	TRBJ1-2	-	CASSRLGQPNYGYTF	TGTGCCAGCTCACGCTTGGGGCAGCCTAACTATGGCTACACCTTC
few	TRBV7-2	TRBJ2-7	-	CASSTAYDWYF	TGTGCCAGCAGCACCGCGTACGATTGGTACTTC
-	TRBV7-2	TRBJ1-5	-	CASSLGDPRGNQPQHF	TGTGCCAGCAGCTTAGGTGATCCTCGAGGCAATCAGCCCCAGCATTTT
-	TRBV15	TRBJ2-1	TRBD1	CATSRVGTGVYNEQFF	TGTGCCACCAGCAGAGTCGGGACAGGGGTCTACAATGAGCAGTTCTTC
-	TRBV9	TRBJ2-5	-	CASSVGLHTQETQYF	TGTGCCAGCAGCGTGGGACTTCACACCCAAGAGACCCAGTACTTC
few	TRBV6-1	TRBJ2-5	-	CASSEILETQYF	TGTGCCAGCAGTGAAATATTAGAGACCCAGTACTTC
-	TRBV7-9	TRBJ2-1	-	CASSLDAGNEQFF	TGTGCCAGCAGCTTAGACGCCGGGAATGAGCAGTTCTTC
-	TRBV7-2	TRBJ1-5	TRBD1	CASSLGAGGLGQPQHF	TGTGCCAGCAGCTTAGGCGCAGGGGGTTTAGGACAGCCCCAGCATTTT
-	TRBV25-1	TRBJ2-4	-	CASSELEGTKNIQYF	TGTGCCAGCAGTGAATTGGAGGGTACCAAAAACATTCAGTACTTC
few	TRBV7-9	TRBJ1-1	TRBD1	CASSPPGQMNTEAFF	TGTGCCAGCAGCCCCCCGGGACAGATGAACACTGAAGCTTTCTTT
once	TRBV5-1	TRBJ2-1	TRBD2	CASSYAGGSYEQFF	TGCGCCAGCAGCTACGCGGGAGGATCATATGAGCAGTTCTTC
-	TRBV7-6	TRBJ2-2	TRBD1	CASSLGQGGPGELFF	TGTGCCAGCAGCTTAGGACAGGGGGGACCCGGGGAGCTGTTTTTT
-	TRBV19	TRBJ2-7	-	CASSILSAGPYEQYF	TGTGCCAGTAGTATTCTGTCGGCAGGCCCCTACGAGCAGTACTTC
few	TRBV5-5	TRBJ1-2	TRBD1	CASSLVLRTGSDGYTF	TGTGCCAGCAGCTTGGTATTGCGGACAGGTTCAGATGGCTACACCTTC
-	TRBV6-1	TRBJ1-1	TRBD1	CASTLGTGTEAFF	TGTGCCAGCACCCTGGGGACAGGGACTGAAGCTTTCTTT
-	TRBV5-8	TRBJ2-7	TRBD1	CASSLAGQGTYEQYF	TGTGCCAGCAGCTTGGCCGGACAGGGGACCTACGAGCAGTACTTC
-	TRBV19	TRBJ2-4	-	CASSIARVGNSQYF	TGTGCCAGTAGTATAGCCAGGGTGGGAAACAGTCAGTACTTC
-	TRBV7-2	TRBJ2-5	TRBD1	CASSLGGGQGETQYF	TGTGCCAGCAGCTTAGGGGGGGGACAGGGGGAGACCCAGTACTTC
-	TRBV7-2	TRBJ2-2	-	CASSLLLGGGGELFF	TGTGCCAGCAGCTTATTACTGGGGGGTGGCGGGGAGCTGTTTTTT
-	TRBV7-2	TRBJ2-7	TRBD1	CASSSRQGPLEQYF	TGTGCCAGCAGCTCTCGACAGGGACCTCTCGAGCAGTACTTC
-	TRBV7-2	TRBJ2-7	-	CASSLVGGASSYEQYF	TGTGCCAGCAGCTTAGTTGGCGGGGCAAGCTCCTACGAGCAGTACTTC
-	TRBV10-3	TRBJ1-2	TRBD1	CAISEGTAYGYTF	TGTGCCATCAGTGAAGGGACAGCATATGGCTACACCTTC
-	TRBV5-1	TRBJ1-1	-	CASSFTGNTEAFF	TGCGCCAGCAGCTTCACAGGGAACACTGAAGCTTTCTTT
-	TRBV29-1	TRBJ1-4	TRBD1	CSVDLGTGGEKLFF	TGCAGCGTTGATCTAGGGACAGGAGGCGAAAAACTGTTTTTT
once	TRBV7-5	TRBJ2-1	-	CVRSLAGTVPGSYEQFF	TGTGTCAGAAGCTTAGCCGGAACTGTCCCGGGATCATATGAGCAGTTCTTC
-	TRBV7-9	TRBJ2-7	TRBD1	CASRPNRDRGNEQYF	TGTGCCAGCAGACCCAACAGGGACAGGGGAAACGAGCAGTACTTC
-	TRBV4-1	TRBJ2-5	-	CASSQADSETQYF	TGCGCCAGCAGCCAAGCTGACTCGGAGACCCAGTACTTC
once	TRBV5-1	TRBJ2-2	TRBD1	CASSAGTGLSGELFF	TGCGCCAGCAGCGCCGGGACAGGGTTATCGGGGGAGCTGTTTTTT
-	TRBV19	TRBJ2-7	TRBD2	CASSLYGTSGAYEQYF	TGTGCCAGTAGTCTCTATGGGACTAGCGGCGCCTACGAGCAGTACTTC
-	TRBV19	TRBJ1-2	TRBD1	CASTRDSFYYGYTF	TGTGCCAGTACCAGGGACAGTTTTTACTATGGCTACACCTTC
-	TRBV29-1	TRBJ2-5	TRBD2	CSVDLRGGPETQYF	TGCAGCGTTGACTTGCGGGGGGGCCCCGAGACCCAGTACTTC
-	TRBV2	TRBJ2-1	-	CASSVPRVADNEQFF	TGTGCCAGCAGTGTACCCAGGGTCGCCGACAATGAGCAGTTCTTC
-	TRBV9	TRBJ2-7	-	CASSVGPPAYEQYF	TGTGCCAGCAGCGTGGGGCCCCCCGCCTACGAGCAGTACTTC
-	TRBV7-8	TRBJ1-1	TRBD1	CASSLTGGTEAFF	TGTGCCAGCAGCTTGACAGGGGGGACTGAAGCTTTCTTT
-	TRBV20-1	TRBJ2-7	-	CSARVSYEQYF	TGCAGTGCTAGAGTCTCCTACGAGCAGTACTTC
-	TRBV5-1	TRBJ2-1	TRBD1	CASRSGTGSNEQFF	TGCGCCAGCAGAAGTGGGACAGGGTCTAATGAGCAGTTCTTC